This T cell receptor (beta chain) was identified during a study of blood T cell repertoires in COVID-19. Looking at the study overall: The United States, Italy and Spain provided the acute and convalescent COVID-19 samples. Nucleic acid was either cDNA or gDNA, and it came from T cells, B-cell-depleted T cells, or PBMCs.

Per the original data handling: The assay estimated nucleated cells by amplifying reference gene primers. Some clones are missing from TCRdb's copy, which holds only in-frame ones; the method was immunoSEQ multiplex PCR. From that table come the V and J calls and clone size; the DNA was used to work out D and trimming. This sample has 90,000 to 100,000 clones, with almost 85% found just once. To note about this clone: Other DNA sequences of this sample code for an identical CDR3.

The V gene lost 4 bases and the J gene lost 1 base, with 7 bases spanning the gap. The germline gives CDR1 SGHDN, CDR2 FVKESK. The CDR3 spans 13 residues. The sample consisted of peripheral blood. V gene TRBV14 combines with J gene TRBJ1-1; weak D call: TRBD1 (6 bases). The clonotype comes from a man between 65 and 85 years old with acute or convalescent COVID-19. DNA of the CDR3: TGTGCCAGCAGCCGACAGGAGAACACTGAAGCTTTCTTT. It encodes CASSRQENTEAFF.